Below are 30 T cell receptor beta chains sequenced from a single sample in a study of T-cell memory formation after mild COVID-19. Via MiXCR, TCRdb re-called the 5' RACE reads, giving one row per CDR3 protein. The top ten clones hold around 9.5% of a sample with about 430,000 distinct CDR3 sequences, approximately 24% of them seen once. Source material: PBMCs or a T cell subset sorted from them (not recorded which). The receptors here all came from an adult woman who had mild COVID-19 (a few samples of this study predate the infection). Cell type and time point are not known.

In this sample, this clonotype turned up a few times. J is TRBJ2-1 and V is TRBV4-3; 7 positions agree with TRBD2. With V trimmed by 1 base and J by 6 bases, 9 bases remained unmatched. CDR1 and CDR2 (germline): LGHNA, YSLEER. The CDR3 covers 16 residues. The CDR3 nucleotides read TGCGCCAGCAGCCAAGCCGGCGGGAGACAGACCAATGAGCAGTTCTTC. It is translated as CASSQAGGRQTNEQFF.

Comments on this clonotype: A junction boundary mismatches the germline segment, possibly from a read error. The genes are TRBV7-2 and TRBJ1-6; a possible D gene is TRBD1 (5 bases). Germline-derived CDR1 and CDR2 are SGHTA and FQGNSA. CDR3 length: 13 residues. CDR3 nucleotide sequence: TGTTCCAGCAGCTCGACGGGGACCTCACCCCTCCACTTT. It specifies CSSSSTGTSPLHF.

The chain's CDR3 is CASRFTGAANTEAFF. DNA of the CDR3: TGTGCCAGCAGATTTACAGGGGCTGCGAACACTGAAGCTTTCTTT. This chain links TRBV28 with TRBJ1-1; TRBD1 matches at 7 bases. CDR3 size: 15 residues. Germline CDR1 is MDHEN and CDR2 is SYDVKM. V shed 6 bases, J shed 1 base, and the junction held 8 bases outside the gene matches.

V gene TRBV9 combines with J gene TRBJ2-7; 9 bases match TRBD2. From germline, CDR1 is SGDLS and CDR2 YYNGEE. J was trimmed by 6 bases and V by 4 bases; bases with no gene match: 8. This CDR3 is 14 amino acids long. The CDR3 DNA is TGTGCCAGCAGCCCTTCTAGCGGGAACGGCGAGCAGTACTTC. Amino acid sequence: CASSPSSGNGEQYF.

This clonotype was seen more than once but under ten times. J is TRBJ2-1 and V is TRBV29-1; TRBD2 matches at 10 bases. The CDR3 loop spans 15 amino acids. Trimming cost V 3 bases and J 7 bases; bases outside gene matches: 9. Per germline, CDR1 SQVTM and CDR2 ANQGSEA. The CDR3 nucleotides are TGCAGCGTTGAGGCTAGCGGGAGTAATTGGAATGAGCAGTTCTTC. Translating gives CSVEASGSNWNEQFF.

This clonotype was seen ten or more times. The chain uses TRBV11-2 and TRBJ2-2, with no clear D. This CDR3 is built from 14 residues. Trimming pared 1 base from V and 5 bases from J, leaving 8 bases between. CDR1 is SGHAT, CDR2 FQNNGV, per germline. The CDR3 DNA reads TGTGCCAGCAGCTTAGGGGTGGAAACCGGGGAGCTGTTTTTT. Its translation is CASSLGVETGELFF.

The genes are TRBV6-2 or TRBV6-3 and TRBJ2-7; a weak D match, TRBD1 (5 bases). V was clipped by 8 bases and J by 3 bases, with 14 bases between them. The CDR3 runs 13 residues. Per the germline V gene, CDR1 is MNHEY and CDR2 is SVGEGT. CDR3 region: CASGLDIYYEQYF. The DNA of the CDR3 is TGTGCCAGCGGATTGGACATATACTACGAGCAGTACTTC.

This clonotype has only a few counts. The gene calls are TRBV9 and TRBJ2-7; no firm D call. V gave up 4 bases and J gave up 0 bases, with 5 bases separating them. The CDR3 is 12 residues long. Looked up from germline, CDR1 is SGDLS and CDR2 is YYNGEE. CDR3 in amino acids: CASSTNSYEQYF. For the CDR3, the DNA is TGTGCCAGCAGCACGAACTCCTACGAGCAGTACTTC.

This clonotype was picked up a small number of times. As DNA, the CDR3 is TGTGCCATCGCCCCTCAAGTATCGGGGAGGGCGGAGACCCAGTACTTC. Translated, it gives CAIAPQVSGRAETQYF. V and J are TRBV10-3 and TRBJ2-5; TRBD2 aligns across 7 bases. Unmatched junction bases numbered 17, after V lost 8 bases and J lost 5 bases. The CDR3 sequence is 16 residues long. CDR1 is ENHRY, CDR2 SYGVKD, per germline.

This clonotype was counted only a few times. The chain combines TRBV4-1 with TRBJ2-1; TRBD2 agrees at 8 bases. The V gene's germline CDR1 is MGHRA and CDR2 YSYEKL. This CDR3 has 18 residues. Trimming removed 3 bases from V and 4 bases from J; junction bases left unmatched: 14. CDR3 coding DNA: TGCGCCAGCAGCCAGCGGGGGACCGGGGGGGAAGCTTACAATGAGCAGTTCTTC. This codes for CASSQRGTGGEAYNEQFF.

This chain connects TRBV7-3 to TRBJ1-1, with D possibly TRBD1 on 6 matching bases. V shed 1 base and J shed 6 bases, with 15 bases lying between them. Per the germline V gene, CDR1 is SGHTA and CDR2 is FQGTGA. The CDR3 consists of 15 residues. CDR3 residues: CASSLNPGAASEAFF. As DNA, the CDR3 is TGTGCCAGCAGCTTAAACCCAGGGGCAGCCTCTGAAGCTTTCTTT.

The chain joins TRBV3-1 to TRBJ1-4, with D hard to call. This CDR3 has 12 amino acids. CDR1 and CDR2 (germline): LGHDT, YNNKEL (reference sequence). Trimming cost V 4 bases and J 6 bases, with 6 bases left between them. This CDR3 reads CASSPADEKLFF. Written as DNA, the CDR3 is TGTGCCAGCAGCCCCGCGGATGAAAAACTGTTTTTT.

The rearrangement uses TRBV7-9 and TRBJ1-1; TRBD1 is a possible D gene (5 bases). Trimming stripped 4 bases from V and 0 bases from J, with 12 bases between. Germline assignment: CDR1 SEHNR and CDR2 FQNEAQ (reference sequence). CDR3 length: 15 residues. The CDR3 is CASSWPRDVNTEAFF. CDR3 coding DNA: TGTGCCAGCAGCTGGCCCAGGGACGTGAACACTGAAGCTTTCTTT.

This clonotype occurred once. The chain uses TRBV4-3 and TRBJ1-1, with TRBD1 matching 10 bases. The length of the CDR3 is 17 residues. Germline V CDR1 and CDR2: LGHNA, YSLEER. V dropped 2 bases and J dropped 5; count of bases not matched to a gene: 11. CDR3 nucleotides: TGCGCCAGCAGCCAAAGACCCTTTGGACAGGGGGTAACTGAAGCTTTCTTT. Protein: CASSQRPFGQGVTEAFF.

The chain recombines TRBV6-1 with TRBJ1-5, with D tentatively TRBD1 (5 bases). Germline CDR1 is MNHNS and CDR2 is SASEGT. Trimming cost V 6 bases and J 1 base, with 10 bases left between them. CDR3 length: 14 amino acids. The CDR3 nucleotides read TGTGCCAGCAGAACTTCAGGGAGCAATCAGCCCCAGCATTTT. This translates into CASRTSGSNQPQHF.

This clonotype appeared a single time. The chain uses TRBV12-3 or TRBV12-4 and TRBJ2-2; TRBD1 matches 7 bases. Unmatched junction bases numbered 10, after V lost 7 bases and J lost 8 bases. This CDR3 is built from 14 residues. The CDR3 nucleotides are TGTGCCAGCACCCGGACAGGTCGAGGGGGGGAGCTGTTTTTT. Translated, it gives CASTRTGRGGELFF.

The chain links TRBV7-8 to TRBJ1-5; no clear D gene. The CDR3 consists of 14 residues. The germline CDR1 and CDR2 sequences are SGHVS and FQNEAQ. Trimming shortened V by 1 base and J by 5 bases, and 9 bases separated the two germline ends. CDR3 amino acids: CASSLGEGYQPQHF. Here the CDR3 DNA reads TGTGCCAGCAGCTTAGGGGAGGGATATCAGCCCCAGCATTTT.

In this sample, this clonotype turned up once. V is TRBV7-2 and J is TRBJ1-6, with D uncertain. Trimming took off 6 bases at V and 8 bases at J, with 8 bases between the two ends. The CDR3 spans 12 residues. Germline assignment: CDR1 SGHTA and CDR2 FQGNSA. The CDR3 nucleotides read TGTGCCAGCAGATACAGCCATTCACCCCTCCACTTT. Translation gives CASRYSHSPLHF.

The chain links TRBV24-1 to TRBJ2-5; D not certain. The CDR3 runs to 12 residues. Germline lookup yields CDR1 KGHDR and CDR2 SFDVKD. Deletions cut 2 bases from V and 5 bases from J, with 5 bases between. CDR3 amino acids: CATSDYRETQYF. The CDR3 DNA reads as TGTGCCACCAGTGATTACCGGGAGACCCAGTACTTC.

The rearrangement joins TRBV11-2 to TRBJ2-3, with D tentatively TRBD2 (5 bases). V dropped 4 bases and J dropped 5 bases, with 19 bases sitting between them. The germline V gene encodes CDR1 SGHAT and CDR2 FQNNGV. CDR3 size: 16 residues. As DNA, the CDR3 is TGTGCCAGCAGCTCCTTTTCGGGAATGATTGGAGATACGCAGTATTTT. Encoded protein: CASSSFSGMIGDTQYF.

CDR3 DNA: TGTGCCAGCAGTTTAGGGGGGTACCTGGGTGGTGAAGCTTTCTTT. This gives the protein CASSLGGYLGGEAFF. The chain carries TRBV12-3 or TRBV12-4 and TRBJ1-1; a possible D gene is TRBD1 (5 bases). The CDR3 has 15 amino acids. Deletions cut 1 base from V and 7 bases from J, with 16 bases between.

The gene calls are TRBV12-3 or TRBV12-4 and TRBJ2-7; 7 bases align to TRBD1. V trimming: 7 bases; J trimming: 1 base; junction bases outside the gene matches: 4. The CDR3 spans 13 residues. The CDR3 nucleotides read TGTGCCAGCACCGAGGGACAGTCCTACGAGCAGTACTTC. As protein: CASTEGQSYEQYF.

A few counts support this clonotype. This chain uses TRBV7-6 with TRBJ1-6; 7 bases match TRBD1. This CDR3 is 15 amino acids long. The trim removed 5 bases at V and 10 bases at J, leaving 11 bases unmatched. The V gene's germline CDR1 is SGHVS and CDR2 FNYEAQ. CDR3 nucleotides: TGTGCCAGCAGCCGAATTCAGGGGGTGGGATCACCCCTCCACTTT. Protein product: CASSRIQGVGSPLHF.

This chain uses TRBV4-1 with TRBJ2-2; unclear D gene. Deletions cut 3 bases from V and 2 bases from J, with 7 bases between. Germline CDR1 is MGHRA and CDR2 is YSYEKL. The CDR3 is 14 amino acids. The DNA of the CDR3 is TGCGCCAGCAGCCACACTACCAACACCGGGGAGCTGTTTTTT. As protein: CASSHTTNTGELFF.

V usage is TRBV11-3 and J usage is TRBJ2-1, with 9 positions matching TRBD2. The CDR3 spans 13 residues. From germline, CDR1 is SGHNT and CDR2 YENEEA. V was clipped by 7 bases and J by 7 bases; unmatched bases: 5. CDR3 in DNA: TGTGCCAGCACCGGGAGCGGGAGGAATGAGCAGTTCTTC. This gives the protein CASTGSGRNEQFF. The whole variable domain, filled in from reference TRBV11-3 and TRBJ2-1, reads EAGVVQSPRYKIIEKKQPVAFWCNPISGHNTLYWYLQNLGQGPELLIRYENEEAVDDSQLPKDRFSAERLKGVDSTLKIQPAELGDSAVYLCASTGSGRNEQFFGPGTRLTVL.

This clonotype came up a few times. The rearrangement links TRBV11-2 to TRBJ2-5; no clear D gene. Trimming stripped 2 bases from V and 5 bases from J, with 15 bases between. CDR1 and CDR2 from the germline V gene are SGHAT and FQNNGV. The CDR3 is made up of 15 amino acids. The CDR3 DNA reads TGTGCCAGCAGCTTACTATTGGCCAGCTCGGAGACCCAGTACTTC. Its protein is CASSLLLASSETQYF.

The rearrangement links TRBV18 to TRBJ2-3; tentatively, D is TRBD2 (6 bases). Germline assignment: CDR1 KGHSH and CDR2 LQKENI. Trimming removed 2 bases from V and 0 bases from J, with 9 bases in between. The CDR3 extends over 15 amino acids. The DNA of the CDR3 is TGTGCCAGCTCACCAACTAGCAGAAGCACAGATACGCAGTATTTT. It codes for CASSPTSRSTDTQYF.

CDR3 residues: CASSPTSSSGNTIYF. CDR3 nucleotide sequence: TGTGCCAGCTCACCGACCAGTAGCTCTGGAAACACCATATATTTT. The chain couples TRBV18 to TRBJ1-3, with D unclear. The germline gives CDR1 KGHSH, CDR2 LQKENI. This CDR3 contains 15 residues. The V end was cut by 3 bases, the J end by 0 bases, with 9 bases between. Drawing the rest from reference TRBV18 and TRBJ1-3, the complete variable domain is NAGVMQNPRHLVRRRGQEARLRCSPMKGHSHVYWYRQLPEEGLKFMVYLQKENIIDESGMPKERFSAEFPKEGPSILRIQQVVRGDSAAYFCASSPTSSSGNTIYFGEGSWLTVV.

This clonotype was counted a few times. The J gene is TRBJ2-3, the V gene TRBV4-3, with 7 bases lining up with TRBD2. Germline-derived CDR1 and CDR2 are LGHNA and YSLEER. V lost 3 bases, J lost 6 bases, and 12 bases stayed unmatched. The CDR3 contains 16 residues. Here the CDR3 DNA reads TGCGCCAGCAGCCAGGGCGGGCTAGCGGCCCCCGATACGCAGTATTTT. It translates to CASSQGGLAAPDTQYF.

Remarks on this clonotype: Just one base apart from a much larger clone, this may be a read error. The rearrangement uses TRBV4-1 and TRBJ1-1, with a possible D match to TRBD1 (5 bases). CDR3 length: 14 residues. From germline, CDR1 is MGHRA and CDR2 YSYEKL. DNA for the CDR3: TGCGCCAGCAGCCTGGTAGTGGGGACCACTGAAGCTTCCTTT. Translation gives CASSLVVGTTEASF.